A single sample is the source of the 5 T cell receptor beta chains below, sequenced in a study of shared clonotypes between healthy human individuals. TCRdb's table, derived via immunoSEQ multiplex PCR, lists solely in-frame clones and lacks some. The sample yields approximately 1,500,000 clones, nearly 99% seen once. The sample comprised naive CD4+ T cells sorted from blood. Specified subset: CD45RA+ positively selected. Every receptor here comes from a man younger than 40 in good health.

V usage is TRBV19 and J usage is TRBJ2-5, with 9 bases lining up with TRBD1. CDR1 is LNHDA, CDR2 SQIVND, per germline (reference sequence). The junction had 5 bases not matched to a gene; V was cut back by 4 bases and J by 5 bases. The CDR3 has 14 residues. The CDR3 DNA reads as TGTGCCAGTAGTACGGGACAGGGAGGGGAGACCCAGTACTTC. It encodes CASSTGQGGETQYF.

This sequence joins TRBV15 and TRBJ1-1; no firm D call. This CDR3 is built from 15 residues. CDR1 is LNHNV and CDR2 is YYDKDF in the germline V gene (reference sequence). The V and J ends lost 4 bases and 1 base respectively, with 13 bases between them. In DNA, the CDR3 is TGTGCCACCAGCACCCCTGCCCTGGGGAACACTGAAGCTTTCTTT. Protein sequence: CATSTPALGNTEAFF.

This clone was counted once. This chain links TRBV10-2 with TRBJ2-1; TRBD2 agrees at 9 bases. J gave up 5 bases and V 0 bases, and 17 bases lay outside the gene matches. The CDR3 loop spans 20 amino acids. Germline V gene data show CDR1 as WSHSY and CDR2 as SAAADI. CDR3 DNA: TGCGCCAGCAGTGAGTCACCCTTCCGGGCGGGAGGGCCGATCGACAATGAGCAGTTCTTC. This translates into CASSESPFRAGGPIDNEQFF.

With regard to this clone: Other DNA sequences of this sample code for an identical CDR3. The CDR3 DNA reads as TGTGCCAGCAGTTTGACTGCGGGAAACACCATATATTTT. Translating it yields CASSLTAGNTIYF. The genes are TRBV28 and TRBJ1-3, with unresolved D. The CDR3 is made up of 13 amino acids. V lost 3 bases and J 4 bases, leaving 7 bases between the germline ends. Germline values: CDR1 MDHEN, CDR2 SYDVKM.

This clone was seen a single time. The chain recombines TRBV19 with TRBJ1-4; D unresolved. V was cut by 2 bases and J by 7 bases, with 20 bases left in between. CDR3 length: 17 residues. Germline V gives CDR1 LNHDA, CDR2 SQIVND (reference sequence). CDR3 nucleotide sequence: TGTGCCAGTAGTATATTAGTCTCCTCGGACGGGGTTGAAAAACTGTTTTTT. Translation: CASSILVSSDGVEKLFF.